Shown below are 4 T cell receptor beta chains from a single sample sequenced in a study of cytomegalovirus exposure and HLA in healthy donors. The PCR made use of 60 Vbeta and 13 Jbeta primers. Method: immunoSEQ multiplex PCR; TCRdb's copy keeps in-frame clones and lacks some. Here the sample spans about 120,000 clones, more than 60% being singletons. Source material: PBMCs. Source of these receptors: a woman aged 50 to 60 in good health and CMV-seropositive.

The J gene is TRBJ2-1, the V gene TRBV29-1; TRBD2 agrees at 7 bases. Germline V gene sequence: CDR1 SQVTM, CDR2 ANQGSEA. The junction had 12 bases not matched to a gene; V was cut back by 4 bases and J by 6 bases. This CDR3 comprises 15 residues. CDR3 protein: CSVGFGGRRGNEQFF. CDR3 nucleotides: TGCAGCGTTGGTTTCGGCGGGAGAAGGGGCAATGAGCAGTTCTTC.

The rearrangement uses TRBV7-3 and TRBJ2-5; D ambiguous. With 5 bases removed from V and 5 bases from J, the gap between germline ends came to 12 bases. The CDR3 has 13 residues. The germline gives CDR1 SGHTA, CDR2 FQGTGA. This CDR3 reads CASSPAFGETQYF. CDR3 bases: TGTGCCAGCAGCCCCGCGTTCGGGGAGACCCAGTACTTC.

This clone appeared a single time. CDR3 region: CATGGQDVDTQYF. The CDR3 region has the DNA TGTGCCACGGGGGGACAGGACGTAGATACGCAGTATTTT. The chain combines TRBV10-3 with TRBJ2-3; the D gene is possibly TRBD1 (8 bases). Trimming stripped 10 bases from V and 5 bases from J, with 16 bases between. The CDR3 covers 13 residues. The germline V gene encodes CDR1 ENHRY and CDR2 SYGVKD.

This chain links TRBV5-4 with TRBJ2-7; 10 bases line up with TRBD2. There are 15 residues in the CDR3. V shed 0 bases, J shed 2 bases, and the junction held 2 bases outside the gene matches. Germline values: CDR1 SGHNT, CDR2 YYREEE (reference sequence). DNA for the CDR3: TGTGCCAGCAGCTTGGCAGCGGGGGGGCCCTACGAGCAGTACTTC. Translating gives CASSLAAGGPYEQYF.